The clone carrying this T cell receptor beta chain has just one count. The antigen remains unidentified. This entry is derived from a study of cytomegalovirus exposure and HLA in healthy donors. The overall study: Per a later analysis, the 550 to 850 first-cohort and about 120 validation repertoires shared one platform. Study-wide findings and caveats: There were some public TCRs occurring in many donors, but most TCR sequences were rare.

TCRdb keeps only in-frame clones here, not all; method: immunoSEQ multiplex PCR. The sample contains roughly 130,000 clones, roughly 90% of which appear only once. This CDR3 has 13 residues. Germline CDR1 and CDR2: LNHDA and SQIVND (reference sequence). V shed 4 bases and J shed 4 bases, with 10 bases lying between them. Sequencing was carried out using PBMCs. This TCR came from a man younger than 40 in good health and CMV-seronegative. The V and J genes are TRBV19 and TRBJ1-1; the D is unclear. The CDR3 DNA is TGTGCCAGTAGTAACATTGGTCCCACTGAAGCTTTCTTT. Translation: CASSNIGPTEAFF.